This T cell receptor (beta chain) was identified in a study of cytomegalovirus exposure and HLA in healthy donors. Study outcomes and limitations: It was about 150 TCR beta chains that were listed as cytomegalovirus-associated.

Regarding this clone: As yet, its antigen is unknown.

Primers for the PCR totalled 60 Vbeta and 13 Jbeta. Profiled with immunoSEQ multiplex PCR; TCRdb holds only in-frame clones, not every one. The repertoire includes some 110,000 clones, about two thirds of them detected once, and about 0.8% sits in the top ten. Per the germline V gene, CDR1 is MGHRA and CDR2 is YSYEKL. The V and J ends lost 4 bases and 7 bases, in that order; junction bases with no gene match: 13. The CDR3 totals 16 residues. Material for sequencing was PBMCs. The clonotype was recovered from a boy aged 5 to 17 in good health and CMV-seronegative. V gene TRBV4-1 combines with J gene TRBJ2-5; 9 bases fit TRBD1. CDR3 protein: CASSPRGTGTLATQYF. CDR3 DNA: TGCGCCAGCAGCCCCCGGGGGACAGGGACTTTGGCGACCCAGTACTTC.